This T cell receptor beta chain was obtained from a study of blood T cell repertoires in COVID-19. Turning to the study itself: Material from acute and convalescent COVID-19 was sourced from the United States, Italy and Spain. PBMCs, B-cell-depleted T cells, or T cells were the source of the cDNA or gDNA that made up the material.

This clone occurred once. Trimming stripped 0 bases from V and 0 bases from J, with 11 bases between. The germline gives CDR1 SGDLS, CDR2 YYNGEE. The CDR3 has 16 residues. The authors' processing: Cell counts per sample came from amplifying reference gene primers. TCRdb keeps only in-frame clones here, not all; method: immunoSEQ multiplex PCR. D and trimming come from the DNA, and the V and J calls and clone size come from that table. The table has hundreds of thousands of clones, around 87% seen once. The TCR sequence derives from a man between 65 and 79 years old with acute or convalescent COVID-19. The sample consisted of peripheral blood. The chain couples TRBV9 to TRBJ2-3, with D unclear. The CDR3 reads CASSVGQSSSTDTQYF. Here the CDR3 DNA reads TGTGCCAGCAGCGTAGGACAATCGAGTAGCACAGATACGCAGTATTTT. The full variable domain, rest sourced from reference TRBV9 and TRBJ2-3, is DSGVTQTPKHLITATGQRVTLRCSPRSGDLSVYWYQQSLDQGLQFLIQYYNGEERAKGNILERFSAQQFPDLHSELNLSSLELGDSALYFCASSVGQSSSTDTQYFGPGTRLTVL.